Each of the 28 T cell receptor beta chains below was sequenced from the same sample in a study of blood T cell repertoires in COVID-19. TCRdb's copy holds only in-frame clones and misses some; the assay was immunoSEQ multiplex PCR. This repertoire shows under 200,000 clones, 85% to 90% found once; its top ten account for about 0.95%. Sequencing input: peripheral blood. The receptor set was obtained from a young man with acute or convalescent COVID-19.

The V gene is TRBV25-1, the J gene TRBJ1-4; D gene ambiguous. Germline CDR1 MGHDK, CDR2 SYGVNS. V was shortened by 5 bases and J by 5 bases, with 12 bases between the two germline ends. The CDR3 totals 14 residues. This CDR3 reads CASSPIGENEKLFF. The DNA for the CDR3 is TGTGCCAGCAGTCCGATCGGGGAAAATGAAAAACTGTTTTTT.

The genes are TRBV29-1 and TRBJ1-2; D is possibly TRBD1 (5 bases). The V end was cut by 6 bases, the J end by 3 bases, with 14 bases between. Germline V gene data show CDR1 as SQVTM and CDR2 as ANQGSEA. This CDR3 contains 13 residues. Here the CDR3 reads CSVSVTGYYGYTF. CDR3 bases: TGCAGCGTGTCTGTCACAGGATACTATGGCTACACCTTC.

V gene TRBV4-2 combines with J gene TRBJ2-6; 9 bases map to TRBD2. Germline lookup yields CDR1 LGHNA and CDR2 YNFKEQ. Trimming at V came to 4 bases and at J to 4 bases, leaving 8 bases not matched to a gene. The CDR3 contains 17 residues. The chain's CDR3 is CASSLRRGGQGANVLTF. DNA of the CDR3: TGTGCCAGCAGCCTTCGGCGGGGGGGGCAAGGGGCCAACGTCCTGACTTTC.

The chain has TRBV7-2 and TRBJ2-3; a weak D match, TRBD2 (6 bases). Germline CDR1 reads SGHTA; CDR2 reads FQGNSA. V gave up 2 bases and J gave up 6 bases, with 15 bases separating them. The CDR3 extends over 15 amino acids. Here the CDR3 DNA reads TGTGCCAGCAGCTTATTCGGCGGGGCCATGGATACGCAGTATTTT. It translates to CASSLFGGAMDTQYF.

CDR3 sequence reads: CASSINSYEQYF. The CDR3 DNA sequence: TGTGCCAGCAGCATAAACAGCTACGAGCAGTACTTC. The genes are TRBV7-9 and TRBJ2-7; D not resolved. The CDR3 runs to 12 residues. The germline V gene has CDR1 SEHNR and CDR2 FQNEAQ (reference sequence). The V gene lost 5 bases and the J gene lost 3 bases, with 8 bases spanning the gap.

The CDR3 DNA reads as TGTGCCAGCAGCCGAAGGGGACAGTTTAATGAAAAACTGTTTTTT. Its protein product is CASSRRGQFNEKLFF. The chain links TRBV9 to TRBJ1-4, with 7 positions matching TRBD1. V was clipped by 4 bases and J by 4 bases; unmatched bases: 7. The CDR3 consists of 15 residues. Germline CDR1 SGDLS, CDR2 YYNGEE.

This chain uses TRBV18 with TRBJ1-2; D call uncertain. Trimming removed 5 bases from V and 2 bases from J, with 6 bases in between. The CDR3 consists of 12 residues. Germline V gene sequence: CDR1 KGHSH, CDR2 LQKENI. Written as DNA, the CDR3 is TGTGCCAGCTCAGGGGAGAACTATGGCTACACCTTC. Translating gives CASSGENYGYTF.

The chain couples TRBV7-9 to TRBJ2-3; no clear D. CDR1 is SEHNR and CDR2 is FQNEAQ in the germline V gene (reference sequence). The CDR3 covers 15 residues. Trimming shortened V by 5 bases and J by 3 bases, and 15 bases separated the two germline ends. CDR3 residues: CASSHSQDLTDTQYF. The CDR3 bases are TGTGCCAGCAGCCATTCTCAGGATTTGACAGATACGCAGTATTTT.

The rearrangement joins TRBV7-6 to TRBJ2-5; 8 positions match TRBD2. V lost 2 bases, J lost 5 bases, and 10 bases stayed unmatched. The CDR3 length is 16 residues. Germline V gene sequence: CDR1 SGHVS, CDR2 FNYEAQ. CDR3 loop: CASSLQIGGAGETQYF. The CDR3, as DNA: TGTGCCAGCAGCTTACAAATCGGGGGGGCAGGGGAGACCCAGTACTTC. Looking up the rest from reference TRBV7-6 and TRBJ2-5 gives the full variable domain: GAGVSQSPRYKVTKRGQDVALRCDPISGHVSLYWYRQALGQGPEFLTYFNYEAQQDKSGLPNDRFSAERPEGSISTLTIQRTEQRDSAMYRCASSLQIGGAGETQYFGPGTRLLVL.

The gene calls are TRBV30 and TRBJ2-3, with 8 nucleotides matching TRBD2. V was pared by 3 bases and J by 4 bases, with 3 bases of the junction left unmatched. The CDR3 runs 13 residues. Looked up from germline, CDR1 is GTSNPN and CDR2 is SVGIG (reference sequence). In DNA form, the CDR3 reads TGTGCCTGGAGCGTGCGGGGGGCAGATACGCAGTATTTT. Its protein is CAWSVRGADTQYF.

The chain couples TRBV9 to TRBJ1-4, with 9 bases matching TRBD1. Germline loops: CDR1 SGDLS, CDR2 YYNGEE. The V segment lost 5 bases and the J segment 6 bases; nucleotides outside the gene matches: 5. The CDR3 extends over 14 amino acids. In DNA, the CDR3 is TGTGCCAGCAGTCCCGGACAGGGGTATGAAAAACTGTTTTTT. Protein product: CASSPGQGYEKLFF.

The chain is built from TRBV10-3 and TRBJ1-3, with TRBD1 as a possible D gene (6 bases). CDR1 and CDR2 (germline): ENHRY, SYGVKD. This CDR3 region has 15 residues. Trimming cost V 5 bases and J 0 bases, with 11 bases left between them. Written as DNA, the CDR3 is TGTGCCATCAGTAAGACAGGCAACTCTGGAAACACCATATATTTT. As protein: CAISKTGNSGNTIYF.

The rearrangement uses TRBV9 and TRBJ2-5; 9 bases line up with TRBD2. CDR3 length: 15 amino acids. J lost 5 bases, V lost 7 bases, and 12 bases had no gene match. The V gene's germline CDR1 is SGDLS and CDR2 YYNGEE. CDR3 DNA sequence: TGTGCCAGCGCCGCGGGGGCGGGGGGGCTTGAGACCCAGTACTTC. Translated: CASAAGAGGLETQYF.

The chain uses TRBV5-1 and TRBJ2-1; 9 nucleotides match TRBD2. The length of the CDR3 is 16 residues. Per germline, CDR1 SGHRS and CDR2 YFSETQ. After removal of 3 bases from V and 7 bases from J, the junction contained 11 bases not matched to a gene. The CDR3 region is CASSSTMAGGLNEQFF. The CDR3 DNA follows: TGCGCCAGCAGCTCTACGATGGCGGGGGGGCTTAATGAGCAGTTCTTC. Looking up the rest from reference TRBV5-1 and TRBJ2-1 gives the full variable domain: KAGVTQTPRYLIKTRGQQVTLSCSPISGHRSVSWYQQTPGQGLQFLFEYFSETQRNKGNFPGRFSGRQFSNSRSEMNVSTLELGDSALYLCASSSTMAGGLNEQFFGPGTRLTVL.

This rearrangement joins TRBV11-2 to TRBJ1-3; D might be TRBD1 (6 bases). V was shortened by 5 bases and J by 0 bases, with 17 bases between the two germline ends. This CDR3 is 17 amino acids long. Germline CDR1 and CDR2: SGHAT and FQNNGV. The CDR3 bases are TGTGCCAGCAGCCCAACCAGGGGCGGCAGCTCTGGAAACACCATATATTTT. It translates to CASSPTRGGSSGNTIYF.

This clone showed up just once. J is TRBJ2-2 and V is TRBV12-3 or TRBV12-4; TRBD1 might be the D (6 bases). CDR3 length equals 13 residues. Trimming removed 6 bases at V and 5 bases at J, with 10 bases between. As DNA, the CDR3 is TGTGCCAGCAGGGTGACAGGTACCGGGGAGCTGTTTTTT. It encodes CASRVTGTGELFF.

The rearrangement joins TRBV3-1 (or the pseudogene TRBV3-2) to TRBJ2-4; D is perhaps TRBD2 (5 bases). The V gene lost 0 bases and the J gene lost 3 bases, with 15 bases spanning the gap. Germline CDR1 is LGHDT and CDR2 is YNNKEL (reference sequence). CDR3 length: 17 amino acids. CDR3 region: CASSQDSRRRIKNIQYF. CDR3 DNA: TGTGCCAGCAGCCAAGATAGCAGGAGGCGAATCAAAAACATTCAGTACTTC.

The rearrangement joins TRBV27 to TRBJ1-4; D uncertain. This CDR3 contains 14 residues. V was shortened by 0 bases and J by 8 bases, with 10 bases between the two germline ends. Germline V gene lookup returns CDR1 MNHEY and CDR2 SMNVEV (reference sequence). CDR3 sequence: CASSLSFSGEKLFF. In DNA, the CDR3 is TGTGCCAGCAGTTTATCGTTTTCAGGAGAAAAACTGTTTTTT.

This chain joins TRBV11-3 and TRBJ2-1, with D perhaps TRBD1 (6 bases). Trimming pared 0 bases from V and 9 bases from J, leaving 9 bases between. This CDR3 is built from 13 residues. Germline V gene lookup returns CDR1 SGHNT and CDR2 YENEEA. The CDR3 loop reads CASSLEGGVEQFF. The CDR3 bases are TGTGCCAGCAGCTTAGAAGGGGGAGTTGAGCAGTTCTTC.

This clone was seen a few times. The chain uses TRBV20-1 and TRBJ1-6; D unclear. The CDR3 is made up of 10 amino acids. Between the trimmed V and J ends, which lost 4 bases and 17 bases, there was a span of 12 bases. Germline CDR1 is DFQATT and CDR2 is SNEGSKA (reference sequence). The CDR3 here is CSATDSFFHF. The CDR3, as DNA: TGCAGTGCTACCGACTCCTTCTTCCACTTT.

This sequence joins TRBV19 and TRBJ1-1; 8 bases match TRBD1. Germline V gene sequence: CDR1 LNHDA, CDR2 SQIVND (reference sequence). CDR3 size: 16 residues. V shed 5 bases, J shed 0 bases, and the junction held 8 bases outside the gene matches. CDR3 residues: CASSAPDRDMNTEAFF. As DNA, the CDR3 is TGTGCCAGTAGTGCCCCGGACAGGGACATGAACACTGAAGCTTTCTTT.

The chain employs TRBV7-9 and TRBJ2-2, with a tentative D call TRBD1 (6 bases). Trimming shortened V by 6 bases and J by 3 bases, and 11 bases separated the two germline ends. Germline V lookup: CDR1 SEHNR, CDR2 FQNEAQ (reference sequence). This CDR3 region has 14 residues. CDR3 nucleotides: TGTGCCAGCAGTTGGGGGCAGGACACCGGGGAGCTGTTTTTT. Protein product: CASSWGQDTGELFF.

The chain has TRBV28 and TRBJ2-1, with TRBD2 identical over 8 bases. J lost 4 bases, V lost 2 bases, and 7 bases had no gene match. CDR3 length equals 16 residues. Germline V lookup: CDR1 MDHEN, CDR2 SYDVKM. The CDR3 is CASSLHSGGQYNEQFF. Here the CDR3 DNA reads TGTGCCAGCAGTTTACATTCGGGGGGGCAGTACAATGAGCAGTTCTTC.

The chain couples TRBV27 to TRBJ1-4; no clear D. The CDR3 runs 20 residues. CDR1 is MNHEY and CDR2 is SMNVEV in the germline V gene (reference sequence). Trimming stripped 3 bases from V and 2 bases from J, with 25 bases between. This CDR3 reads CASSFTRASDSIPTNEKLFF. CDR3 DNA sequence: TGTGCCAGCAGTTTTACGCGGGCGAGCGACTCAATACCGACTAATGAAAAACTGTTTTTT.

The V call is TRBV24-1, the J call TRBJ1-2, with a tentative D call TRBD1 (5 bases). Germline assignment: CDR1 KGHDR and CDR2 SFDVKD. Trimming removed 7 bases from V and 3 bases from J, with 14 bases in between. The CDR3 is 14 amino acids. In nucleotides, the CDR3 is TGTGCCACCAGCTTCTCGGGAGGGGACTATGGCTACACCTTC. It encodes CATSFSGGDYGYTF.

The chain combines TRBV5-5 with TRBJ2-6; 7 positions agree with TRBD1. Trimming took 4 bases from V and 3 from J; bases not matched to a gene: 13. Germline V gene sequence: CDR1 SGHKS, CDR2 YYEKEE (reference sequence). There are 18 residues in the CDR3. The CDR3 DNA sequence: TGTGCCAGCAGCGCCACAGGGGCCCGCTCGGTTGGGGCCAACGTCCTGACTTTC. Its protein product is CASSATGARSVGANVLTF. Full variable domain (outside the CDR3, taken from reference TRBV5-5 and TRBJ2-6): DAGVTQSPTHLIKTRGQQVTLRCSPISGHKSVSWYQQVLGQGPQFIFQYYEKEERGRGNFPDRFSARQFPNYSSELNVNALLLGDSALYLCASSATGARSVGANVLTFGAGSRLTVL.

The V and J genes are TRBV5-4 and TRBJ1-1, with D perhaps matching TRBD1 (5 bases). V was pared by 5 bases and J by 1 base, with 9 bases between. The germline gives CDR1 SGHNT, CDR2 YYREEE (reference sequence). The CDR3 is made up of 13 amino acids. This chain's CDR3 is CASRPQENTEAFF. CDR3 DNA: TGTGCCAGCAGACCACAGGAGAACACTGAAGCTTTCTTT.

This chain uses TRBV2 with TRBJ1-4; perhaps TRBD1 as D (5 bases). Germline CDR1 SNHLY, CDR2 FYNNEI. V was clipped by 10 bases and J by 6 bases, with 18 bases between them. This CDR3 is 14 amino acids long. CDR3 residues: CATTGEGNYEKLFF. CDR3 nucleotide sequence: TGTGCCACCACTGGGGAGGGGAATTATGAAAAACTGTTTTTT.